This T cell receptor (beta chain) was identified during a study of blood T cell repertoires in COVID-19. Study-level information: The samples span acute and convalescent COVID-19 from the United States, Italy and Spain. T cells, B-cell-depleted T cells, or PBMCs provided the cDNA or gDNA that served as material.

Authors' processing steps: Amplified reference gene primers provided the basis for estimating nucleated cell counts. Using immunoSEQ multiplex PCR, the repertoire was profiled, and TCRdb retains in-frame clones only, with some absent. V and J calls and clone size are copied from that table; D and trimming were computed from the DNA. In the table there are about 160,000 clones, approximately 92% of which are singletons. The germline gives CDR1 ENHRY, CDR2 SYGVKD. The length of the CDR3 is 19 residues. J was trimmed by 1 base and V by 4 bases; bases with no gene match: 17. The sequence came from a woman between 50 and 59 years old with acute or convalescent COVID-19. Sequencing was carried out using peripheral blood. The J gene is TRBJ2-3, the V gene TRBV10-3, with 7 positions matching TRBD2. The CDR3 loop reads CAISGAAGDLSGGTDTQYF. CDR3 nucleotides: TGTGCCATCAGTGGAGCCGCCGGGGACTTAAGCGGGGGCACAGATACGCAGTATTTT.